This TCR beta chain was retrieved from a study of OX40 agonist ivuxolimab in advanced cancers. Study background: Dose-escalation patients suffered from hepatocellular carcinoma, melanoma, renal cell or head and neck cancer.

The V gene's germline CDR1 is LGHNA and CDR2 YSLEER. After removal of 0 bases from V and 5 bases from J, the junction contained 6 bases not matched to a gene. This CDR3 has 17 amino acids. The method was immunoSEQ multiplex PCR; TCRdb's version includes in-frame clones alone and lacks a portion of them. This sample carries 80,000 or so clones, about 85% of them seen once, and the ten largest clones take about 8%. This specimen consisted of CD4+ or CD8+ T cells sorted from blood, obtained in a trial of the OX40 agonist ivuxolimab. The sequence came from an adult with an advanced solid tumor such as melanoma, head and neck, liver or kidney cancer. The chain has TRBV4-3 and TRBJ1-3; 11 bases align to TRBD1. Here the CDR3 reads CASSQDLGQGARNTIYF. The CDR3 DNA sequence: TGCGCCAGCAGCCAAGATCTAGGACAGGGGGCAAGAAACACCATATATTTT.